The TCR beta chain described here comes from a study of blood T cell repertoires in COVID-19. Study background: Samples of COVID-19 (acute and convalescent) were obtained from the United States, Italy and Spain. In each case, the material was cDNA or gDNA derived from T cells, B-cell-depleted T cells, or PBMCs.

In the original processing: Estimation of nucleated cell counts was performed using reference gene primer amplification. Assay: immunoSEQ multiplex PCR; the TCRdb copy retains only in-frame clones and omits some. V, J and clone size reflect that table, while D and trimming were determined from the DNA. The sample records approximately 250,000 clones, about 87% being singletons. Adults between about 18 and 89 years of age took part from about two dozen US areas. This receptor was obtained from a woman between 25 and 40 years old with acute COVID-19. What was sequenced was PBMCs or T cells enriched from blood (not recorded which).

Written as DNA, the CDR3 is TGTGCCAGCAAGGCGGGTAATGAAAAACTGTTTTTT. This encodes CASKAGNEKLFF. This chain uses TRBV2 with TRBJ1-4; D is ambiguous. V was cut by 7 bases and J by 4 bases, with 7 bases left in between. The CDR3 totals 12 residues. Looked up from germline, CDR1 is SNHLY and CDR2 is FYNNEI.